The present TCR beta chain was sequenced within a study of CD8 T cells in ankylosing spondylitis. General study findings and limits: Reactive arthritis synovial fluid and blood were previously reported to contain some motif variants. There was reportedly significant enrichment of clones that were disease-linked in matched ankylosing spondylitis synovial fluid. For ankylosing spondylitis blood, a TCR beta motif of fewer than 10 highly homologous variants appeared characteristic.

MiXCR was run by TCRdb on the 5' RACE reads, yielding one entry per CDR3 protein. The sample comprises 200,000 or so distinct CDR3 sequences, roughly 24% of which are singletons, and about 6.2% rests with the top ten. As for this clonotype: As yet, its antigen is unknown.

The TCR comes from a male donor with ankylosing spondylitis or in good health (not recorded which). The sequencing input was blood, either unsorted or a sorted T cell fraction (not recorded which).

CDR3 sequence (DNA): TGCAGCGTTGAAGCTAACAAAGGGGGTTACGAGCAGTACTTC. Translating gives CSVEANKGGYEQYF. The genes are TRBV29-1 and TRBJ2-7, with D perhaps TRBD1 (6 bases). The CDR3 runs 14 residues. V was cut by 1 base and J by 4 bases, with 14 bases left in between. Germline CDR1 reads SQVTM; CDR2 reads ANQGSEA.